One sample yielded the 29 T cell receptor beta chains listed below, sequenced in a study of siplizumab effects on memory and regulatory T cells. Sequencing used immunoSEQ multiplex PCR; TCRdb keeps in-frame clones, though not all of them. This table has about 110,000 clones, around 92% appearing once. The material sequenced was Tregs sorted from blood. These receptors originate from a human donor in good health.

The chain joins TRBV14 to TRBJ2-3, with 13 bases identical to TRBD2. CDR3 length equals 18 residues. With 6 bases clipped from V and 4 bases from J, the junction kept 13 bases outside the gene matches. Germline lookup yields CDR1 SGHDN and CDR2 FVKESK. The CDR3 coding sequence is TGTGCCAGCAGGAAACTAGCGGGAGGGCCCCTGGAACCAGATACGCAGTATTTT. Protein: CASRKLAGGPLEPDTQYF.

The CDR3: CAQSRDRDYEQYF. CDR3 nucleotide sequence: TGTGCCCAGAGTAGGGACAGGGACTACGAGCAGTACTTC. The J gene is TRBJ2-7, the V gene TRBV30; 9 bases are a match to TRBD1. The CDR3 sequence is 13 residues long. CDR1 and CDR2 (germline): GTSNPN, SVGIG (reference sequence). After removal of 8 bases from V and 3 bases from J, the junction contained 8 bases not matched to a gene. The whole variable domain, remainder taken from reference TRBV30 and TRBJ2-7, is SQTIHQWPATLVQPVGSPLSLECTVEGTSNPNLYWYRQAAGRGLQLLFYSVGIGQISSEVPQNLSASRPQDRQFILSSKKLLLSDSGFYLCAQSRDRDYEQYFGPGTRLTVT.

The rearrangement links TRBV5-4 to TRBJ2-1; 14 positions agree with TRBD2. V lost 9 bases, J lost 7 bases, and 6 bases stayed unmatched. Germline-derived CDR1 and CDR2 are SGHNT and YYREEE (reference sequence). This CDR3 has 14 amino acids. The CDR3 region has the DNA TGTGCCATCGACCGGACTAGCGGGAGGAATGAGCAGTTCTTC. It codes for CAIDRTSGRNEQFF.

This CDR3 is CASSRATNTGELFF. The CDR3, as DNA: TGTGCCAGCAGTCGGGCCACGAACACCGGGGAGCTGTTTTTT. V usage is TRBV2 and J usage is TRBJ2-2, with D hard to call. Germline CDR1 and CDR2: SNHLY and FYNNEI. Deletions cut 5 bases from V and 0 bases from J, with 7 bases between. There are 14 residues in the CDR3.

The J gene is TRBJ1-2, the V gene TRBV7-2; D remains unclear. Germline CDR1 and CDR2: SGHTA and FQGNSA. This CDR3 has 13 residues. The V end lost 4 bases, the J end lost 3 bases, and 9 bases lay between the germline ends. DNA for the CDR3: TGTGCCAGCAGCTATGAGCTTTACTATGGCTACACCTTC. Translating it yields CASSYELYYGYTF.

V and J are TRBV27 and TRBJ1-4; D gene unclear. The CDR3 length is 15 residues. Germline lookup yields CDR1 MNHEY and CDR2 SMNVEV (reference sequence). The CDR3 coding sequence is TGTGCTTCGAGGACGGCCGATGCAACTAATGAAAAACTGTTTTTT. Protein product: CASRTADATNEKLFF.

The CDR3 nucleotides read TGTGCCAGCAGCGTAGCGGTTAGCGGGGGGTCGTACCAAGAGACCCAGTACTTC. Its protein product is CASSVAVSGGSYQETQYF. The V and J genes are TRBV9 and TRBJ2-5, with TRBD2 matching 10 bases. The CDR3 extends over 18 amino acids. Trimming cost V 0 bases and J 0 bases; bases outside gene matches: 8. Germline loops: CDR1 SGDLS, CDR2 YYNGEE.

The J gene is TRBJ2-7, the V gene TRBV5-4; D possibly corresponds to TRBD1 (5 bases). With 2 bases removed from V and 0 bases from J, the gap between germline ends came to 9 bases. Germline assignment: CDR1 SGHNT and CDR2 YYREEE (reference sequence). This CDR3 has 14 residues. The CDR3: CASSLDRASYEQYF. The CDR3 DNA follows: TGTGCCAGCAGCTTAGACAGAGCCTCCTACGAGCAGTACTTC.

This clone was seen only a few times. The rearrangement uses TRBV5-5 and TRBJ1-1; possibly TRBD1 for D (6 bases). CDR1 and CDR2 (germline): SGHKS, YYEKEE (reference sequence). Trimming removed 4 bases from V and 4 bases from J, with 11 bases in between. This CDR3 has 13 amino acids. CDR3 in amino acids: CASSPQGRTEAFF. The DNA of the CDR3 is TGTGCCAGCAGCCCACAGGGACGCACTGAAGCTTTCTTT.

The genes are TRBV5-1 and TRBJ2-7; 8 bases are a match to TRBD2. From germline, CDR1 is SGHRS and CDR2 YFSETQ. V shed 0 bases and J 5 bases; nucleotides not matched to a gene: 7. The CDR3 has 15 amino acids. CDR3 sequence: CASSLELAGGNEQYF. In DNA, the CDR3 is TGCGCCAGCAGCTTGGAGTTGGCGGGAGGTAACGAGCAGTACTTC.

This chain connects TRBV6-5 to TRBJ2-6, with a possible D match to TRBD1 (5 bases). V lost 6 bases and J lost 10, with 13 bases in between. Germline V gene data show CDR1 as MNHEY and CDR2 as SVGAGI. The CDR3 sequence is 13 residues long. The CDR3 DNA reads as TGTGCCAGCAGGACAGTTCAACCGAACGTCCTGACTTTC. Translated: CASRTVQPNVLTF.

This chain connects TRBV7-8 to TRBJ2-5; 7 bases agree with TRBD2. In germline, CDR1 is SGHVS, CDR2 FQNEAQ. J was trimmed by 5 bases and V by 2 bases; bases with no gene match: 14. The CDR3 covers 17 residues. The CDR3 bases are TGTGCCAGCAGCTTAAGTGAGGGAGCGGGATTTGTGGAGACCCAGTACTTC. As protein: CASSLSEGAGFVETQYF. Supplemented by reference TRBV7-8 and TRBJ2-5, the full variable domain reads GAGVSQSPRYKVAKRGQDVALRCDPISGHVSLFWYQQALGQGPEFLTYFQNEAQLDKSGLPSDRFFAERPEGSVSTLKIQRTQQEDSAVYLCASSLSEGAGFVETQYFGPGTRLLVL.

V usage is TRBV7-9 and J usage is TRBJ1-1; D not certain. Trimming pared 8 bases from V and 0 bases from J, leaving 10 bases between. Germline lookup yields CDR1 SEHNR and CDR2 FQNEAQ (reference sequence). The CDR3 is 13 amino acids. The CDR3 nucleotides are TGTGCCAGCGTCCGGCAATTGAACACTGAAGCTTTCTTT. This sequence encodes CASVRQLNTEAFF.

This rearrangement joins TRBV9 to TRBJ1-4; 9 bases match TRBD1. The trim removed 2 bases at V and 8 bases at J, leaving 10 bases unmatched. This CDR3 is built from 16 residues. CDR1 SGDLS and CDR2 YYNGEE come from the germline V gene. Here the CDR3 DNA reads TGTGCCAGCAGCGTGAGACAGGGGGGTGAGGGCGAAAAACTGTTTTTT. Its translation: CASSVRQGGEGEKLFF.

The gene calls are TRBV7-8 and TRBJ1-2; no clear D gene. V lost 5 bases to trimming and J lost 4 bases, with 11 bases between them. This CDR3 is 13 amino acids long. CDR1 and CDR2 from the germline V gene are SGHVS and FQNEAQ. The CDR3 protein is CASSHREPYGYTF. Here the CDR3 DNA reads TGTGCCAGCAGCCACCGGGAGCCCTATGGCTACACCTTC.

V gene TRBV2 combines with J gene TRBJ2-2, with D perhaps matching TRBD1 (5 bases). Germline V CDR1 and CDR2: SNHLY, FYNNEI. Trimming pared 5 bases from V and 6 bases from J, leaving 7 bases between. This CDR3 has 12 amino acids. CDR3 sequence (DNA): TGTGCCAGCAGTAGGGGTCCCGGGGAGCTGTTTTTT. Its protein product is CASSRGPGELFF.

V gene TRBV5-1 combines with J gene TRBJ1-4; 7 nucleotides agree with TRBD1. The CDR3 spans 16 residues. V shed 4 bases, J shed 4 bases, and the junction held 10 bases outside the gene matches. Germline CDR1 SGHRS, CDR2 YFSETQ. CDR3 sequence reads: CASSRDSAGGNEKLFF. CDR3 bases: TGCGCCAGCAGCCGGGACAGCGCCGGCGGTAATGAAAAACTGTTTTTT. Full variable domain (remainder filled in from reference TRBV5-1 and TRBJ1-4): KAGVTQTPRYLIKTRGQQVTLSCSPISGHRSVSWYQQTPGQGLQFLFEYFSETQRNKGNFPGRFSGRQFSNSRSEMNVSTLELGDSALYLCASSRDSAGGNEKLFFGSGTQLSVL.

The J gene is TRBJ2-5, the V gene TRBV10-3, with TRBD1 identical over 11 bases. This CDR3 has 12 residues. The germline CDR1 and CDR2 sequences are ENHRY and SYGVKD. V shed 8 bases and J 4 bases; nucleotides not matched to a gene: 0. The DNA of the CDR3 is TGTGCCATCGGACAGGGGGCAGAGACCCAGTACTTC. This gives the protein CAIGQGAETQYF.

The V gene is TRBV11-2, the J gene TRBJ2-6, with D unclear. This CDR3 comprises 16 residues. Germline CDR1 and CDR2: SGHAT and FQNNGV. The V and J ends lost 7 bases and 2 bases respectively, with 15 bases between them. CDR3 amino acids: CASTPALLTGANVLTF. As DNA, the CDR3 is TGTGCCAGCACCCCGGCCCTACTGACTGGGGCCAACGTCCTGACTTTC.

This clone has just one count. The CDR3 loop reads CASSLATESYEQYF. The CDR3 DNA sequence: TGCGCCAGCAGCTTGGCAACAGAGTCCTACGAGCAGTACTTC. The chain employs TRBV5-1 and TRBJ2-7; no firm D call. The V gene's germline CDR1 is SGHRS and CDR2 YFSETQ. The CDR3 runs to 14 residues. Trimming shortened V by 0 bases and J by 1 base, and 8 bases separated the two germline ends.

This clone was seen just once. Here the CDR3 reads CASSPVVKEYEQYF. The CDR3 nucleotides are TGTGCCAGCTCACCCGTAGTAAAGGAGTACGAGCAGTACTTC. The chain combines TRBV18 with TRBJ2-7; D uncertain. CDR3 length: 14 residues. V was pared by 3 bases and J by 4 bases, with 13 bases between. Germline loops: CDR1 KGHSH, CDR2 LQKENI.

The chain joins TRBV4-2 to TRBJ2-5, with 9 bases fitting TRBD1. V lost 0 bases and J lost 5; bases outside the gene matches: 4. This CDR3 region has 15 residues. The germline V gene encodes CDR1 LGHNA and CDR2 YNFKEQ. The CDR3: CASSQDDGQGETQYF. The CDR3 nucleotides read TGTGCCAGCAGCCAAGATGATGGACAGGGGGAGACCCAGTACTTC.

The chain combines TRBV5-1 with TRBJ2-5; no reliable D call. The CDR3 length is 12 residues. Trimming removed 2 bases at V and 0 bases at J, with 2 bases between. Germline CDR1 is SGHRS and CDR2 is YFSETQ. As DNA, the CDR3 is TGCGCCAGCAGCTTATACCAAGAGACCCAGTACTTC. It yields the protein CASSLYQETQYF.

The gene calls are TRBV30 and TRBJ2-1, with D unresolved. The CDR3 extends over 11 amino acids. CDR1 is GTSNPN and CDR2 is SVGIG in the germline V gene (reference sequence). Trimming cost V 5 bases and J 6 bases, with 8 bases left between them. Here the CDR3 reads CAWGPRNEQFF. CDR3 nucleotides: TGTGCCTGGGGACCGCGCAATGAGCAGTTCTTC.

This clone showed up just a few times. The chain links TRBV6-6 to TRBJ2-7; 10 bases map to TRBD1. CDR1 and CDR2 from the germline V gene are MNHNY and SVGAGI (reference sequence). CDR3 size: 14 residues. V shed 5 bases and J 1 base; nucleotides not matched to a gene: 2. The CDR3 DNA reads as TGTGCCAGCAGTAGGACAGGGGGTTCCTACGAGCAGTACTTC. It specifies CASSRTGGSYEQYF.

J is TRBJ1-4 and V is TRBV5-1; D remains ambiguous. The germline V gene has CDR1 SGHRS and CDR2 YFSETQ. The V end was cut by 3 bases, the J end by 7 bases, with 13 bases between. The length of the CDR3 is 14 residues. As DNA, the CDR3 is TGCGCCAGCAGCTCCGTTTGGGGTAGTGAAAAACTGTTTTTT. This encodes CASSSVWGSEKLFF.

The chain joins TRBV9 to TRBJ1-1; TRBD1 might be the D (5 bases). From germline, CDR1 is SGDLS and CDR2 YYNGEE. Trimming shortened V by 4 bases and J by 4 bases, and 14 bases separated the two germline ends. This CDR3 contains 14 residues. CDR3 sequence reads: CASSPRQLSTEAFF. The DNA for the CDR3 is TGTGCCAGCAGCCCCCGACAGCTAAGCACTGAAGCTTTCTTT. The whole variable domain, filled in from reference TRBV9 and TRBJ1-1, reads DSGVTQTPKHLITATGQRVTLRCSPRSGDLSVYWYQQSLDQGLQFLIQYYNGEERAKGNILERFSAQQFPDLHSELNLSSLELGDSALYFCASSPRQLSTEAFFGQGTRLTVV.

This clone came up once. The chain combines TRBV19 with TRBJ2-7; either TRBD1 or TRBD2 may fit D (5 bases each). Germline loops: CDR1 LNHDA, CDR2 SQIVND (reference sequence). The CDR3 extends over 16 amino acids. V lost 5 bases and J 0 bases, leaving 17 bases between the germline ends. The CDR3 loop is CASSSWGTGSSYEQYF. CDR3 DNA sequence: TGTGCCAGTAGTTCCTGGGGGACGGGGAGCTCCTACGAGCAGTACTTC.

The chain couples TRBV12-5 to TRBJ2-5; D uncertain. Germline values: CDR1 LGHNT, CDR2 FRNRAP. Between the trimmed V and J ends, which lost 4 bases and 11 bases, there was a span of 17 bases. The CDR3 is 13 amino acids. CDR3 nucleotide sequence: TGTGCTAGTGGTTCTCGGACCGCCCAGGAGCAGTACTTC. This sequence encodes CASGSRTAQEQYF.